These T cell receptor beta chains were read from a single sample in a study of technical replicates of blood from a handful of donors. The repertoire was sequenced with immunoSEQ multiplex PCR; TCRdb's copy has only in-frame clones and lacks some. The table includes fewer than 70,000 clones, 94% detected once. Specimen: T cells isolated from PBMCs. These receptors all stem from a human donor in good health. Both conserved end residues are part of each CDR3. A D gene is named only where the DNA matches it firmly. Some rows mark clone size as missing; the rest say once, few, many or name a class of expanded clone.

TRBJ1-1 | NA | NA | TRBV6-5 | CASSYGAVGNTEAFF | TGTGCCAGCAGTTACGGAGCGGTAGGGAACACTGAAGCTTTCTTT
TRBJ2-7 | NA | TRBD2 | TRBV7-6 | CASSPGGGRSGIEQYF | TGTGCCAGCAGTCCTGGCGGGGGGCGTAGCGGGATCGAGCAGTACTTC
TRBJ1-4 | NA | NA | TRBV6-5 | CASSPTVTNEKLFF | TGTGCCAGCAGTCCGACAGTTACTAATGAAAAACTGTTTTTT
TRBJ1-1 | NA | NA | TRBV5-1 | CASRTATMNTEAFF | TGCGCCAGCAGGACAGCCACGATGAACACTGAAGCTTTCTTT
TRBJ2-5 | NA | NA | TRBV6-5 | CASSTRGVLSETQYF | TGTGCCAGCAGTACCAGGGGAGTCCTAAGCGAGACCCAGTACTTC
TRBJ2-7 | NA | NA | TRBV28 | CASRPRQSYEQYF | TGTGCCAGCAGACCCAGACAGAGTTACGAGCAGTACTTC
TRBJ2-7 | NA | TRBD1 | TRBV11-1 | CASGRTGSYEQYF | TGTGCCAGCGGGAGGACAGGGTCCTACGAGCAGTACTTC
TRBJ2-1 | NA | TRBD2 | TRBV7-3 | CASSSLAGGLSEQFF | TGTGCCAGCAGCTCGCTAGCGGGGGGGCTGAGTGAGCAGTTCTTC
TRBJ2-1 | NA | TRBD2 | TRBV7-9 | CASSAGLASSYNEQFF | TGTGCCAGCAGCGCCGGACTAGCAAGCTCCTACAATGAGCAGTTCTTC
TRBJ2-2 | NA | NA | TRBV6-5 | CASKYGGNTGELFF | TGTGCCAGCAAATACGGGGGGAACACCGGGGAGCTGTTTTTT
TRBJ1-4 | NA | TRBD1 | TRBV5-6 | CASSLFYGTGDEKLFF | TGTGCCAGCAGCTTGTTCTACGGGACAGGGGATGAAAAACTGTTTTTT
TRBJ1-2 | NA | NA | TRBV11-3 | CASSLARRSEASYGYTF | TGTGCCAGCAGCTTAGCCCGCAGGTCGGAGGCAAGCTATGGCTACACCTTC
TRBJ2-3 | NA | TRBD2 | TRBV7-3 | CASSWGGLAGDTQYF | TGTGCCAGCAGCTGGGGGGGACTAGCGGGAGATACGCAGTATTTT
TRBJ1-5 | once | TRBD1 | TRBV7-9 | CASSLAKTLWDSRSTQHF | TGTGCCAGCAGCTTAGCGAAAACTCTATGGGACAGTCGATCCACCCAGCATTTT
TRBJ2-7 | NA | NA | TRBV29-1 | CSVSDSSASYEQYF | TGCAGCGTTTCGGATTCTAGCGCCTCCTACGAGCAGTACTTC
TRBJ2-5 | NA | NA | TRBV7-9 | CASSLANSKETQYF | TGTGCCAGCAGCTTAGCCAACTCAAAAGAGACCCAGTACTTC
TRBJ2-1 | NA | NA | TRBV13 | CASSSGYTGNEQFF | TGTGCCAGCAGCTCAGGGTACACAGGGAATGAGCAGTTCTTC
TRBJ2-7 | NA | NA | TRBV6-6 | CASSYSQGTSPYEQYF | TGTGCCAGCAGTTACTCACAGGGCACCTCACCCTACGAGCAGTACTTC
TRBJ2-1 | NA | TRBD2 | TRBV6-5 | CATLAGESYNEQFF | TGTGCCACCTTAGCGGGAGAGTCCTACAATGAGCAGTTCTTC
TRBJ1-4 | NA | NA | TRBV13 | CASSPRVATNEKLFF | TGTGCCAGCAGCCCCCGGGTAGCAACTAATGAAAAACTGTTTTTT
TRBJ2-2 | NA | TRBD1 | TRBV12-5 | CASGLVRTGGSHVGELFF | TGTGCTAGTGGTTTGGTCAGGACAGGGGGGTCTCACGTCGGGGAGCTGTTTTTT
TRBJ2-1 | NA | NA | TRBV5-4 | CASSPGRPDSDEQFF | TGTGCCAGCAGCCCCGGTCGCCCCGACAGCGATGAGCAGTTCTTC
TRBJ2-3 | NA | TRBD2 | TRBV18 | CASSQNPGLAGVADTQYF | TGTGCCAGCTCACAAAATCCTGGACTAGCGGGAGTCGCAGATACGCAGTATTTT
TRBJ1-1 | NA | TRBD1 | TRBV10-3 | CAISESRTGLIIMNTEAFF | TGTGCCATCAGTGAGTCCAGGACAGGACTTATAATCATGAACACTGAAGCTTTCTTT
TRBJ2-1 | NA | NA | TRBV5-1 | CASSLGVGGEQFF | TGCGCCAGCAGCTTGGGGGTGGGGGGTGAGCAGTTCTTC
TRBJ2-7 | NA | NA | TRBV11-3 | CASSLDGGGTRGYEQYF | TGTGCCAGCAGCTTAGATGGGGGAGGGACAAGGGGCTACGAGCAGTACTTC
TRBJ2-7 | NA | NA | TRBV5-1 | CASSLAAGWGYEQYF | TGCGCCAGCAGCTTGGCGGCGGGTTGGGGCTACGAGCAGTACTTC
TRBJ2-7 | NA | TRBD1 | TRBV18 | CASSPVQGAGEQYF | TGTGCCAGCTCACCAGTTCAGGGGGCCGGGGAGCAGTACTTC
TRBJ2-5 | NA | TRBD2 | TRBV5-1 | CASSSAWTSGDETQYF | TGCGCCAGCAGCTCCGCATGGACTAGCGGGGATGAGACCCAGTACTTC
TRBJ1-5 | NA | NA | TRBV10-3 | CAISTGTGPGYNQPQHF | TGTGCCATCAGTACAGGGACGGGCCCGGGGTATAATCAGCCCCAGCATTTT